This T cell receptor (beta chain) was sequenced in a study of T-cell memory formation after mild COVID-19. TCRdb redid the calling of the 5' RACE reads with MiXCR, one entry per CDR3 protein. The repertoire has some 350,000 distinct CDR3 sequences, roughly 13% of them found once; the top ten carry about 21%. Sequencing was performed on PBMCs or a T cell subset sorted from them (not recorded which). The sequence was obtained from a man aged 18 to 29 who had mild COVID-19 (a few samples of this study predate the infection). Cell type and time point are not known.

DNA of the CDR3: TGTGCCAGCACACTTCGGAGGGACAGGGGTCCTCAGCCCCAGCATTTT. Translated, it gives CASTLRRDRGPQPQHF. The chain joins TRBV27 to TRBJ1-5, with 10 positions matching TRBD1. This CDR3 spans 16 amino acids. Unmatched junction bases numbered 12, after V lost 7 bases and J lost 6 bases. Germline V gene sequence: CDR1 MNHEY, CDR2 SMNVEV (reference sequence).